The rows below give T cell receptor beta chains drawn from one sample of a study of breast tumors, draining lymph nodes, adjacent tissues. TCRdb analysed the multiplex PCR reads with MiXCR anew, one entry per CDR3 protein. The sample yields a few hundred thousand distinct CDR3 sequences, around 35% seen once. The sample taken for sequencing was axillary lymph node tissue. These receptor sequences come from a female donor with breast cancer. Some clones in this sample may be carry-over from other donors' samples. Both conserved end residues are part of each CDR3. A D gene is named only where the DNA matches it firmly. Size is omitted from some rows. Given values are once, few, many or a class for expanded clones.

d_call	clone_size	v_call	j_call	cdr3_aa	cdr3_nt
TRBD1	many	TRBV6-5	TRBJ1-2	CASQSGGYGYTF	TGTGCCAGCCAATCAGGGGGCTATGGCTACACCTTC
NA	many	TRBV11-2	TRBJ1-3	CASSLEGRMGNTIYF	TGTGCCAGCAGCTTAGAGGGTAGAATGGGAAACACCATATATTTT
TRBD1	many	TRBV10-3	TRBJ1-3	CAIRGDRRNTIYF	TGTGCCATCAGGGGGGACAGAAGAAACACCATATATTTT
TRBD1	many	TRBV19	TRBJ2-1	CATFTGTGGGQFF	TGTGCCACCTTTACCGGGACAGGGGGAGGGCAGTTCTTC
NA	many	TRBV20-1	TRBJ2-7	CSARAPGGSGGISEQYF	TGCAGTGCTAGAGCCCCAGGGGGAAGCGGGGGCATCAGCGAGCAGTACTTC
TRBD1	NA	TRBV4-3	TRBJ2-5	CASSQDETGGGETQYF	TGCGCCAGCAGCCAAGATGAAACAGGGGGCGGGGAGACCCAGTACTTC
TRBD2	many	TRBV2	TRBJ2-3	CASSEYPTSGNTDTQYF	TGTGCCAGCAGTGAATACCCGACTAGCGGAAACACAGATACGCAGTATTTT
NA	NA	TRBV3-1	TRBJ2-7	CASSQAGRDHEQYF	TGTGCCAGCAGCCAGGCTGGTAGGGATCACGAGCAGTACTTC
TRBD1	many	TRBV15	TRBJ2-7	CATALDRATYEQYF	TGTGCCACCGCTCTGGACAGGGCAACGTACGAGCAGTACTTC
TRBD1	NA	TRBV28	TRBJ1-3	CASSLQGEYSGNTIYF	TGTGCCAGCAGTTTGCAGGGGGAATACTCTGGAAACACCATATATTTT